The next 30 T cell receptor beta chains were all read from a single sample in a study of beta chain features in type 1 diabetes. General study findings and limits: Among patients with Type 1 diabetes, TCRB CDR3s were moderately but significantly shorter in every one of the four CD4+ subsets.

Since all of the isolated RNA was reverse transcribed, expressed TCRB transcripts were what got sequenced. Clones were sequenced by immunoSEQ multiplex PCR, and TCRdb holds only the in-frame ones, with some missing. Among around 130,000 clones listed, roughly 10% were seen once. What these receptors recognize is not known. Sequencing input: central memory CD4+ T cells from blood. The receptors come from a man aged 30 to 39 with type 1 diabetes.

The rearrangement uses TRBV6-5 and TRBJ1-1; D is unresolved. CDR1 and CDR2 (germline): MNHEY, SVGAGI. The length of the CDR3 is 14 residues. V shed 5 bases and J shed 4 bases, with 14 bases lying between them. CDR3 DNA: TGTGCCAGCAGTCCCACGGGGTCGCGCACTGAAGCTTTCTTT. It is translated as CASSPTGSRTEAFF.

This clone occurred a few times. The rearrangement uses TRBV9 and TRBJ2-7; no firm D call. Between the trimmed V and J ends, which lost 0 bases and 2 bases, there was a span of 9 bases. CDR1 and CDR2 (germline): SGDLS, YYNGEE. The CDR3 is 14 amino acids. DNA for the CDR3: TGTGCCAGCAGCGTAGGTTGGAGTACCTACGAGCAGTACTTC. It codes for CASSVGWSTYEQYF. Full variable domain (rest looked up from reference TRBV9 and TRBJ2-7): DSGVTQTPKHLITATGQRVTLRCSPRSGDLSVYWYQQSLDQGLQFLIQYYNGEERAKGNILERFSAQQFPDLHSELNLSSLELGDSALYFCASSVGWSTYEQYFGPGTRLTVT.

The V gene is TRBV6-6, the J gene TRBJ1-1; 8 bases map to TRBD1. V shed 6 bases and J 7 bases; nucleotides not matched to a gene: 10. CDR3 size: 14 residues. Germline-derived CDR1 and CDR2 are MNHNY and SVGAGI (reference sequence). CDR3 DNA: TGTGCCAGCAGCGCCAGGGGGCAGGGCCGTGAAGCTTTCTTT. The encoded protein is CASSARGQGREAFF.

This chain links TRBV2 with TRBJ2-7; maybe TRBD2 (5 bases). Trimming removed 4 bases from V and 0 bases from J, with 10 bases in between. The CDR3 spans 14 residues. Germline V gene lookup returns CDR1 SNHLY and CDR2 FYNNEI. In nucleotides, the CDR3 is TGTGCCAGCAGTGCGCAAGGGAGCTCCTACGAGCAGTACTTC. Its translation: CASSAQGSSYEQYF.

In DNA form, the CDR3 reads TGTGCCAGCAGTGAAGTTGGAGTAAGCGGGGAGCTGTTTTTT. It yields the protein CASSEVGVSGELFF. The genes are TRBV2 and TRBJ2-2; D is unclear. This CDR3 is 14 amino acids long. The germline V gene encodes CDR1 SNHLY and CDR2 FYNNEI. V lost 1 base, J lost 7 bases, and 10 bases lay in between.

The sample holds a few counts of this clone. V usage is TRBV4-2 and J usage is TRBJ2-5; 7 bases agree with TRBD2. There are 14 residues in the CDR3. V lost 5 bases, J lost 2 bases, and 5 bases stayed unmatched. CDR1 LGHNA and CDR2 YNFKEQ come from the germline V gene. The CDR3 region has the DNA TGTGCCAGCAGCGGACGGGGGGATCAAGAGACCCAGTACTTC. The encoded protein is CASSGRGDQETQYF.

V usage is TRBV9 and J usage is TRBJ1-1, with 7 bases matching TRBD1. J was trimmed by 3 bases and V by 8 bases; bases with no gene match: 10. Per the germline V gene, CDR1 is SGDLS and CDR2 is YYNGEE. This CDR3 is 14 amino acids long. This CDR3 is CASSRTTGDTEAFF. The DNA for the CDR3 is TGTGCCAGTTCCAGGACAACAGGGGACACTGAAGCTTTCTTT. The entire variable domain, with the rest obtained from reference TRBV9 and TRBJ1-1, is as follows: DSGVTQTPKHLITATGQRVTLRCSPRSGDLSVYWYQQSLDQGLQFLIQYYNGEERAKGNILERFSAQQFPDLHSELNLSSLELGDSALYFCASSRTTGDTEAFFGQGTRLTVV.

The chain uses TRBV5-1 and TRBJ2-2; TRBD1 matches 7 bases. The CDR3 extends over 13 amino acids. V lost 7 bases, J lost 5 bases, and 5 bases stayed unmatched. Germline CDR1 reads SGHRS; CDR2 reads YFSETQ. CDR3 sequence reads: CASRDRVTGELFF. The CDR3 DNA is TGCGCCAGCCGAGACAGGGTTACCGGGGAGCTGTTTTTT.

The chain couples TRBV5-1 to TRBJ1-2; 7 nucleotides agree with TRBD1. Germline V gene lookup returns CDR1 SGHRS and CDR2 YFSETQ. Trimming at V came to 3 bases and at J to 0 bases, leaving 2 bases not matched to a gene. The CDR3 is made up of 14 amino acids. The CDR3 region has the DNA TGCGCCAGCAGCTGGGGGACAGCTAACTATGGCTACACCTTC. Encoded protein: CASSWGTANYGYTF.

The chain couples TRBV2 to TRBJ2-7; 7 nucleotides align to TRBD1. The germline V gene encodes CDR1 SNHLY and CDR2 FYNNEI. The V gene end was trimmed by 6 bases and the J gene end by 2 bases; junction bases not matched to a gene: 13. The CDR3 extends over 16 amino acids. As DNA, the CDR3 is TGTGCCAGCAGGGACCGACAGGGCTGGTCCCCCTACGAGCAGTACTTC. This gives the protein CASRDRQGWSPYEQYF.

This chain connects TRBV5-4 to TRBJ2-7; TRBD2 agrees at 13 bases. The CDR3 is 15 residues long. V shed 0 bases and J 6 bases; nucleotides not matched to a gene: 3. CDR1 is SGHNT and CDR2 is YYREEE in the germline V gene (reference sequence). DNA of the CDR3: TGTGCCAGCAGCTTGGGTGGGACTAGCGGGGCCGAGCAGTACTTC. Translated: CASSLGGTSGAEQYF.

This clone came up a few times. The J gene is TRBJ2-7, the V gene TRBV30, with a tentative D call TRBD1 (6 bases). The germline V and J ends were trimmed by 0 bases and 4 bases, with 7 bases remaining between them. There are 12 residues in the CDR3. The germline gives CDR1 GTSNPN, CDR2 SVGIG (reference sequence). CDR3: CAWSVGGYEQYF. Written as DNA, the CDR3 is TGTGCCTGGAGTGTAGGGGGTTACGAGCAGTACTTC.

This clone was counted between two and nine times. This chain uses TRBV10-2 with TRBJ2-7; D is possibly TRBD1 (6 bases). Germline CDR1 and CDR2: WSHSY and SAAADI. Between the trimmed V and J ends, which lost 3 bases and 3 bases, there was a span of 21 bases. The CDR3 runs 17 residues. The CDR3 DNA sequence: TGCGCCAGCAGTGAAAGTCAGACCCCCGGGACAATCTACGAGCAGTACTTC. Its translation: CASSESQTPGTIYEQYF.

In this sample, this clone turned up a few times. The V gene is TRBV5-1, the J gene TRBJ1-2; 11 bases line up with TRBD1. With 4 bases clipped from V and 7 bases from J, the junction kept 9 bases outside the gene matches. The CDR3 runs to 15 residues. Germline V gene data show CDR1 as SGHRS and CDR2 as YFSETQ. CDR3 sequence (DNA): TGCGCCAGCAGCAGAACAGGCGGGACAGGGGGTGGCTACACCTTC. Translated, it gives CASSRTGGTGGGYTF.

The sample holds a few counts of this clone. V gene TRBV5-1 combines with J gene TRBJ2-7; a possible D gene is TRBD1 (5 bases). V lost 0 bases, J lost 3 bases, and 10 bases lay in between. The germline CDR1 and CDR2 sequences are SGHRS and YFSETQ. CDR3 length: 14 amino acids. The CDR3, as DNA: TGCGCCAGCAGCTTGGGGGTGCAGGGCTACGAGCAGTACTTC. Its protein is CASSLGVQGYEQYF.

This clone was detected a few times. The chain combines TRBV9 with TRBJ1-2, with D perhaps TRBD1 (6 bases). Germline V lookup: CDR1 SGDLS, CDR2 YYNGEE. V was pared by 0 bases and J by 2 bases, with 11 bases between. The CDR3 extends over 15 amino acids. The CDR3 DNA reads as TGTGCCAGCAGCGTAGAGGCAGGGGCGAACTATGGCTACACCTTC. This codes for CASSVEAGANYGYTF.

V and J are TRBV7-2 and TRBJ2-3; 7 bases line up with TRBD2. The junction had 8 bases not matched to a gene; V was cut back by 5 bases and J by 6 bases. This CDR3 contains 14 residues. Germline CDR1 SGHTA, CDR2 FQGNSA. The CDR3 is CASSPTGGRDTQYF. In DNA form, the CDR3 reads TGTGCCAGCAGCCCAACGGGGGGTCGGGATACGCAGTATTTT.

This clone was seen a few times. The J gene is TRBJ2-5, the V gene TRBV25-1; 10 bases fit TRBD1. Trimming took 5 bases from V and 4 from J; bases not matched to a gene: 7. This CDR3 region has 15 residues. The germline gives CDR1 MGHDK, CDR2 SYGVNS. CDR3 DNA sequence: TGTGCCAGCAGTAAAGGACAGGGGGTCGGAGAGACCCAGTACTTC. It is translated as CASSKGQGVGETQYF.

This chain connects TRBV6-6 to TRBJ2-1, with unresolved D. The CDR3 runs to 13 residues. CDR1 is MNHNY, CDR2 SVGAGI, per germline (reference sequence). V was pared by 5 bases and J by 7 bases, with 12 bases between. The DNA for the CDR3 is TGTGCCAGCAGTGGTCCTAATGCGAATGAGCAGTTCTTC. Amino acid sequence: CASSGPNANEQFF.

The V call is TRBV2, the J call TRBJ1-6, with 7 nucleotides matching TRBD1. This CDR3 is 15 amino acids long. V was pared by 7 bases and J by 3 bases, with 6 bases of the junction left unmatched. In germline, CDR1 is SNHLY, CDR2 FYNNEI. The CDR3 is CASTARTGYNSPLHF. For the CDR3, the DNA is TGTGCCAGCACCGCCAGGACAGGCTATAATTCACCCCTCCACTTT.

This clone was seen a handful of times. The chain combines TRBV6-5 with TRBJ2-1; 9 bases are shared with TRBD2. In germline, CDR1 is MNHEY, CDR2 SVGAGI. Trimming cost V 6 bases and J 6 bases; bases outside gene matches: 9. This CDR3 spans 15 amino acids. The CDR3 region is CASRFGTSQTNEQFF. CDR3 nucleotide sequence: TGTGCCAGCAGATTCGGGACTAGCCAGACCAATGAGCAGTTCTTC.

This clone was observed a handful of times. The rearrangement joins TRBV5-4 to TRBJ2-1, with a weak D call TRBD2 (7 bases). CDR3 length: 14 residues. Deletions cut 2 bases from V and 7 bases from J, with 13 bases between. Germline-derived CDR1 and CDR2 are SGHNT and YYREEE (reference sequence). The CDR3 DNA follows: TGTGCCAGCAGCTTCGGAGGGGGGGTTAATGAGCAGTTCTTC. Amino acid sequence: CASSFGGGVNEQFF.

This clone was recorded only once. This rearrangement joins TRBV29-1 to TRBJ2-5; D remains unclear. Germline lookup yields CDR1 SQVTM and CDR2 ANQGSEA. V was shortened by 8 bases and J by 4 bases, with 8 bases between the two germline ends. There are 10 residues in the CDR3. CDR3 loop: CSCMAETQYF. DNA of the CDR3: TGCAGCTGTATGGCAGAGACCCAGTACTTC.

The V call is TRBV28, the J call TRBJ2-6, with D possibly TRBD1 on 5 matching bases. The CDR3 is 15 amino acids. Germline V lookup: CDR1 MDHEN, CDR2 SYDVKM. The V and J ends lost 6 bases and 2 bases respectively, with 11 bases between them. As DNA, the CDR3 is TGTGCCAGCAGGGGCCAAGGGGCTGGGGCCAACGTCCTGACTTTC. Translating gives CASRGQGAGANVLTF.

The sample holds a few counts of this clone. V and J are TRBV15 and TRBJ2-1; D is perhaps TRBD2 (5 bases). Germline-derived CDR1 and CDR2 are LNHNV and YYDKDF (reference sequence). The CDR3 loop spans 15 amino acids. With 1 base removed from V and 6 bases from J, the gap between germline ends came to 13 bases. CDR3 DNA sequence: TGTGCCACCAGCAGAGGACGGGGTCCCTCCAATGAGCAGTTCTTC. Encoded protein: CATSRGRGPSNEQFF.

This clone was recorded a few times. The chain employs TRBV4-1 and TRBJ1-4; possible D gene TRBD1, 5 bases. The CDR3 contains 16 residues. Trimming removed 2 bases from V and 5 bases from J, with 15 bases in between. Germline V gives CDR1 MGHRA, CDR2 YSYEKL. The chain's CDR3 is CASSQNPGLGNEKLFF. The CDR3 DNA follows: TGCGCCAGCAGCCAAAATCCGGGACTGGGAAATGAAAAACTGTTTTTT.

Ten or more counts support this clone. The V gene is TRBV9, the J gene TRBJ2-1, with 7 positions matching TRBD2. V dropped 2 bases and J dropped 7; count of bases not matched to a gene: 3. There are 13 residues in the CDR3. CDR1 and CDR2 from the germline V gene are SGDLS and YYNGEE. The CDR3 DNA is TGTGCCAGCAGCGTTTGGGGGGGGAATGAGCAGTTCTTC. Translated, it gives CASSVWGGNEQFF. The whole variable domain, remainder taken from reference TRBV9 and TRBJ2-1, is DSGVTQTPKHLITATGQRVTLRCSPRSGDLSVYWYQQSLDQGLQFLIQYYNGEERAKGNILERFSAQQFPDLHSELNLSSLELGDSALYFCASSVWGGNEQFFGPGTRLTVL.

The table lists this clone with a few counts. The rearrangement uses TRBV7-3 and TRBJ1-6; D is unresolved. Germline V gene data show CDR1 as SGHTA and CDR2 as FQGTGA. V lost 5 bases and J 7 bases, leaving 9 bases between the germline ends. There are 13 residues in the CDR3. The CDR3 coding sequence is TGTGCCAGCAGCGCAAACAGAAATTCACCCCTCCACTTT. Its protein is CASSANRNSPLHF.

The CDR3: CASSIVAGGSTDTQYF. The CDR3 region has the DNA TGTGCCAGCAGCATCGTAGCGGGGGGGAGCACAGATACGCAGTATTTT. The rearrangement links TRBV9 to TRBJ2-3, with TRBD2 matching over 11 bases. V shed 4 bases, J shed 0 bases, and the junction held 4 bases outside the gene matches. There are 16 residues in the CDR3. CDR1 and CDR2 from the germline V gene are SGDLS and YYNGEE.

The CDR3 nucleotides read TGTGCCAGCAGTGAAGCGCTTCCTAGTTACAATGAGCAGTTCTTC. Amino acids: CASSEALPSYNEQFF. This chain connects TRBV2 to TRBJ2-1; D not certain. Germline V gene sequence: CDR1 SNHLY, CDR2 FYNNEI. V was cut by 0 bases and J by 4 bases, with 10 bases left in between. The CDR3 loop spans 15 amino acids.